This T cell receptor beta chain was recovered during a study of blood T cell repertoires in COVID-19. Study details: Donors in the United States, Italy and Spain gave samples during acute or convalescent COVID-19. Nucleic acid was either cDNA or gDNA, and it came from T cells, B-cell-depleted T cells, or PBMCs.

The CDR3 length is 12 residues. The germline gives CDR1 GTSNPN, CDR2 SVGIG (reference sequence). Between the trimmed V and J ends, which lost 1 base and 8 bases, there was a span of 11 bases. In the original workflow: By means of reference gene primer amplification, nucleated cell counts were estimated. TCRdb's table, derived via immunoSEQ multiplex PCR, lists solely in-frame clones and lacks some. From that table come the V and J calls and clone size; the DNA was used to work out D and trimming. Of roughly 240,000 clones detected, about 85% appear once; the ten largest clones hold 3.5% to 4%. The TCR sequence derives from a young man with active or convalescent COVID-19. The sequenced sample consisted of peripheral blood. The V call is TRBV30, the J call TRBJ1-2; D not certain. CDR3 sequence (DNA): TGTGCCTGGAGTGGAGGGAGGGAGGGCTACACCTTC. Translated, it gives CAWSGGREGYTF. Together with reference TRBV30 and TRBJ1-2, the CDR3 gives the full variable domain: SQTIHQWPATLVQPVGSPLSLECTVEGTSNPNLYWYRQAAGRGLQLLFYSVGIGQISSEVPQNLSASRPQDRQFILSSKKLLLSDSGFYLCAWSGGREGYTFGSGTRLTVV.